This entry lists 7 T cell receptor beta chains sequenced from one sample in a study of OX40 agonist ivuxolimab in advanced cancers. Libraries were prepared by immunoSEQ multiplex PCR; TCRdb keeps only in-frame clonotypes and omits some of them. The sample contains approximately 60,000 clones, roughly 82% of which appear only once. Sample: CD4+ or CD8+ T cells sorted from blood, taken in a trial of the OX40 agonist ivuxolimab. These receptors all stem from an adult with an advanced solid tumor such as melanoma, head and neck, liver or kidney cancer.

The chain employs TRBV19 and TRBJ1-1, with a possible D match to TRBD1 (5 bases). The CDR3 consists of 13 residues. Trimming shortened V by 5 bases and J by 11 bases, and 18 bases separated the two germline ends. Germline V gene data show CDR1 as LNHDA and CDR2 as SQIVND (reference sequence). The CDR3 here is CASSRIGDSGAFF. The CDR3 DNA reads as TGTGCCAGTAGTCGAATCGGAGACTCAGGGGCTTTCTTT.

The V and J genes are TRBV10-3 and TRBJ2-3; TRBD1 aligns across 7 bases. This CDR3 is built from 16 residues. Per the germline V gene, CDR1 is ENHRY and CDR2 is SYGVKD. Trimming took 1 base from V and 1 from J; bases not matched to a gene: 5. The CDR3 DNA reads TGTGCCATCAGTGAGTTCGGGGACAGAGGCACAGATACGCAGTATTTT. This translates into CAISEFGDRGTDTQYF.

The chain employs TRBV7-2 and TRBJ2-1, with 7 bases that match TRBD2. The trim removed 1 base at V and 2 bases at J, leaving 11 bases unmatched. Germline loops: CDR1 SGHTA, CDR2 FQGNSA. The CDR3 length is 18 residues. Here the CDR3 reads CASSLGGRGREAYNEQFF. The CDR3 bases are TGTGCCAGCAGCTTAGGGGGGAGGGGCCGCGAGGCCTACAATGAGCAGTTCTTC.

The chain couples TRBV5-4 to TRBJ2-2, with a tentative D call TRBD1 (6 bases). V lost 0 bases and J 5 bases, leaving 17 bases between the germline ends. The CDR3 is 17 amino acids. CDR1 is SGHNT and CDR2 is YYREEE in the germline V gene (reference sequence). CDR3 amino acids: CASSLARRQGQTGELFF. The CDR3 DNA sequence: TGTGCCAGCAGCTTGGCTCGTCGGCAGGGGCAAACCGGGGAGCTGTTTTTT.

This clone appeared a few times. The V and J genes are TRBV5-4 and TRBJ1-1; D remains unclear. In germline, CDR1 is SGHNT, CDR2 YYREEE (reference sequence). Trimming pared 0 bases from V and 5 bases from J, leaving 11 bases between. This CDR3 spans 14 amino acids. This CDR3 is CASSLEWGGTEAFF. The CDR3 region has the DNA TGTGCCAGCAGCTTGGAATGGGGTGGGACTGAAGCTTTCTTT.

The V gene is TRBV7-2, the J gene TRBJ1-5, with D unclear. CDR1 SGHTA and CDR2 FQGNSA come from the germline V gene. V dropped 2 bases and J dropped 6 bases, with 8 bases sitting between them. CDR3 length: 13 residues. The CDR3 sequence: CASSLFLGQPQHF. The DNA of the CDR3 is TGTGCCAGCAGCTTATTCCTCGGTCAGCCCCAGCATTTT.

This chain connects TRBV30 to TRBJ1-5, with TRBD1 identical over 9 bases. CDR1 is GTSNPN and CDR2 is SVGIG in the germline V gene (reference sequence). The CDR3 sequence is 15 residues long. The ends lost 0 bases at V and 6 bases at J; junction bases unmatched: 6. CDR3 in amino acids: CAWSVRDRERQPQHF. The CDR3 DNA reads TGTGCCTGGAGTGTCCGGGACAGGGAACGTCAGCCCCAGCATTTT.